This is a list of T cell receptor beta chains from one sample in a study of cytomegalovirus exposure and HLA in healthy donors. Only in-frame clones appear in the TCRdb table, and some are missing; sequencing was by immunoSEQ multiplex PCR. Recorded here are some 71,000 clones; the top ten clones represent 1.7%. Sequenced: PBMCs. The receptor set was obtained from a woman younger than 45 in good health and CMV-seronegative. Both conserved end residues are part of each CDR3. A D gene is named only where the DNA matches it firmly.

d_call: TRBD2
v_call: TRBV30
j_call: TRBJ2-2
cdr3_aa: CAWSVGVTSGMSGELFF
cdr3_nt: TGTGCCTGGAGTGTAGGGGTGACTAGCGGGATGTCCGGGGAGCTGTTTTTT

d_call: NA
v_call: TRBV7-2
j_call: TRBJ2-5
cdr3_aa: CASRHPGGQVETQYF
cdr3_nt: TGTGCCAGCAGACATCCAGGAGGGCAGGTGGAGACCCAGTACTTC

d_call: NA
v_call: TRBV28
j_call: TRBJ1-2
cdr3_aa: CASSPITVFYGYTF
cdr3_nt: TGTGCCAGCAGTCCAATTACAGTATTCTATGGCTACACCTTC

d_call: NA
v_call: TRBV4-3
j_call: TRBJ2-2
cdr3_aa: CASSQGEVGELFF
cdr3_nt: TGCGCCAGCAGCCAAGGGGAGGTCGGGGAGCTGTTTTTT

d_call: TRBD1
v_call: TRBV30
j_call: TRBJ1-4
cdr3_aa: CAWSRDSINEKLFF
cdr3_nt: TGTGCCTGGTCCCGGGACAGTATCAATGAAAAACTGTTTTTT

d_call: NA
v_call: TRBV11-2
j_call: TRBJ2-7
cdr3_aa: CASSSPGLINLYEQYF
cdr3_nt: TGTGCCAGCAGCTCGCCGGGACTCATAAATCTCTACGAGCAGTACTTC

d_call: TRBD2
v_call: TRBV5-4
j_call: TRBJ2-7
cdr3_aa: CASSLLAGGDYEQYF
cdr3_nt: TGTGCCAGCAGCTTACTAGCGGGAGGGGATTACGAGCAGTACTTC

d_call: TRBD2
v_call: TRBV7-2
j_call: TRBJ2-5
cdr3_aa: CASSTMGGQETQYF
cdr3_nt: TGTGCCAGCAGCACCATGGGGGGGCAAGAGACCCAGTACTTC

d_call: TRBD1
v_call: TRBV19
j_call: TRBJ2-7
cdr3_aa: CASSPTGAFSKQYF
cdr3_nt: TGTGCCAGTAGTCCGACAGGGGCCTTTTCCAAGCAGTACTTC

d_call: NA
v_call: TRBV4-1
j_call: TRBJ1-5
cdr3_aa: CASSQDPQPSNQPQHF
cdr3_nt: TGCGCCAGCAGCCAAGATCCACAGCCAAGCAATCAGCCCCAGCATTTT

d_call: NA
v_call: TRBV4-1
j_call: TRBJ2-7
cdr3_aa: CASSHQQGEQYF
cdr3_nt: TGCGCCAGCAGCCACCAACAGGGCGAGCAGTACTTC

d_call: TRBD1
v_call: TRBV6-1
j_call: TRBJ2-7
cdr3_aa: CASSEAAGGGSYEQYF
cdr3_nt: TGTGCCAGCAGTGAAGCAGCAGGGGGTGGGTCCTACGAGCAGTACTTC

d_call: NA
v_call: TRBV9
j_call: TRBJ2-7
cdr3_aa: CASSQGPEQYF
cdr3_nt: TGTGCCAGCAGCCAGGGGCCCGAGCAGTACTTC

d_call: TRBD1
v_call: TRBV9
j_call: TRBJ1-3
cdr3_aa: CASSGQGASGNTIYF
cdr3_nt: TGTGCCAGCAGCGGGCAGGGGGCGTCTGGAAACACCATATATTTT

d_call: NA
v_call: TRBV30
j_call: TRBJ1-1
cdr3_aa: CAWAGTLEAFF
cdr3_nt: TGTGCCTGGGCCGGGACTCTTGAAGCTTTCTTT

d_call: TRBD2
v_call: TRBV7-3
j_call: TRBJ2-3
cdr3_aa: CASSSGTSGGADTQYF
cdr3_nt: TGTGCCAGCAGCAGCGGGACTAGCGGGGGCGCAGATACGCAGTATTTT

d_call: NA
v_call: TRBV5-1
j_call: TRBJ1-4
cdr3_aa: CASSPGDTNEKLFF
cdr3_nt: TGCGCCAGCAGCCCGGGAGATACTAATGAAAAACTGTTTTTT